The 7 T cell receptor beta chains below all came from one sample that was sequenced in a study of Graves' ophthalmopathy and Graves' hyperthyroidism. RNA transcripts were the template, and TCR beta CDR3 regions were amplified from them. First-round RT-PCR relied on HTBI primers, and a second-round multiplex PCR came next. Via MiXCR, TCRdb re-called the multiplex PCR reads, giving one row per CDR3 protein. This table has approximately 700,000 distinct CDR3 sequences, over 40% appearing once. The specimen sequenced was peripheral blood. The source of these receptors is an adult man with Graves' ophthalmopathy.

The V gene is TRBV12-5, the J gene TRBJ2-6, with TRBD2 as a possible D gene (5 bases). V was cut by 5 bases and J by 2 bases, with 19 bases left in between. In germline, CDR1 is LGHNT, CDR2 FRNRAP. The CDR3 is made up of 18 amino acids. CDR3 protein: CASGLARETPPGANVLTF. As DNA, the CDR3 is TGTGCTAGTGGTCTAGCTCGAGAGACACCTCCTGGGGCCAACGTCCTGACTTTC. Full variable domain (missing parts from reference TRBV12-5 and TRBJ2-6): DARVTQTPRHKVTEMGQEVTMRCQPILGHNTVFWYRQTMMQGLELLAYFRNRAPLDDSGMPKDRFSAEMPDATLATLKIQPSEPRDSAVYFCASGLARETPPGANVLTFGAGSRLTVL.

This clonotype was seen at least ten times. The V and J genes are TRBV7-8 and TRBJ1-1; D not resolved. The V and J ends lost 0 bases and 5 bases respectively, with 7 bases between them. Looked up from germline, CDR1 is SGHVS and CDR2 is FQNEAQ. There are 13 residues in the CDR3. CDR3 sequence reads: CASSLALKTEAFF. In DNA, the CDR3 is TGTGCCAGCAGCTTAGCACTAAAGACTGAAGCTTTCTTT.

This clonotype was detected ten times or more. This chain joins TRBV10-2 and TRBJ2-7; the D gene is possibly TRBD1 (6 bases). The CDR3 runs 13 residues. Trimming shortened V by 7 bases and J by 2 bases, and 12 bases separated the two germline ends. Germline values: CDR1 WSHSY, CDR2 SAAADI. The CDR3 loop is CASTWDKAYEQYF. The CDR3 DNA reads TGCGCCAGCACCTGGGACAAAGCCTACGAGCAGTACTTC.

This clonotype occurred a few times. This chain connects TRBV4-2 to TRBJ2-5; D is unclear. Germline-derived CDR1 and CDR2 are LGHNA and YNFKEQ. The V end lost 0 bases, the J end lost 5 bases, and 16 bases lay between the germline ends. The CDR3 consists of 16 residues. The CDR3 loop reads CASSQDSVAVGETQYF. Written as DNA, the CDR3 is TGTGCCAGCAGCCAAGATTCGGTAGCAGTGGGGGAGACCCAGTACTTC.

CDR3 DNA sequence: TGTGCCATCAGTGAGGAGGGTATTTATGGCTACACCTTC. As protein: CAISEEGIYGYTF. The J gene is TRBJ1-2, the V gene TRBV10-3, with D unresolved. Germline V gene data show CDR1 as ENHRY and CDR2 as SYGVKD. Trimming pared 2 bases from V and 5 bases from J, leaving 9 bases between. The CDR3 covers 13 residues.

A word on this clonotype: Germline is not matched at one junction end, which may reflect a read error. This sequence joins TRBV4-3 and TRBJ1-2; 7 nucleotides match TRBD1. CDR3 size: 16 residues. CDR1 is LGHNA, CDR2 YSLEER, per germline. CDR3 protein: CASSQEVTGKTYGHTF. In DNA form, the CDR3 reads TGCGCCAGCAGCCAAGAAGTGACAGGGAAAACCTATGGCCACACCTTC.

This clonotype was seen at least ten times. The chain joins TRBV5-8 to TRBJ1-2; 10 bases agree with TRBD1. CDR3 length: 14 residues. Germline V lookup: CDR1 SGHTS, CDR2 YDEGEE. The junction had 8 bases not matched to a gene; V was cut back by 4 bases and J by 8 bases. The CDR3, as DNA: TGTGCCAGCAGCGCCCGGGGACAGGGGCGAGGCTACACCTTC. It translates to CASSARGQGRGYTF.